Given below is one T cell receptor (beta chain) in context. What it recognizes is unknown. The data derive from a study of cytomegalovirus exposure and HLA in healthy donors. Turning to the study itself: An early data release held 75 million to 100 million unique TCRs from HLA-typed donors. Study-wide points: An analysis was carried out at a later point. It showed that HLA-associated TCR beta chains were more clonally expanded than equally common non-associated chains.

The PCR employed 60 Vbeta primers together with 13 Jbeta primers. The table came from immunoSEQ multiplex PCR; TCRdb's copy has only in-frame clones and leaves some out. The repertoire consists of 90,000 to 140,000 clones, with more than 60% occurring once and the leading ten covering 2.1%. The donors were healthy bone marrow donors. The TCR comes from a man aged 30 to 39 in good health and CMV-seronegative. The sequencing input was PBMCs.

CDR3 residues: CASSLVSAGYNEQFF. CDR3 nucleotides: TGTGCCAGCAGCTTAGTCTCGGCGGGATACAATGAGCAGTTCTTC. The V and J genes are TRBV7-9 and TRBJ2-1; maybe TRBD2 (6 bases). Trimming removed 1 base at V and 4 bases at J, with 11 bases between. Germline V lookup: CDR1 SEHNR, CDR2 FQNEAQ (reference sequence). The CDR3 extends over 15 amino acids.